The 13 T cell receptor beta chains presented below share a single source sample, sequenced in a study of cytomegalovirus exposure and HLA in healthy donors. The PCR had 60 Vbeta and 13 Jbeta primers. Clones were read by immunoSEQ multiplex PCR, and TCRdb kept only the in-frame ones, dropping some. The table has 200,000 to 250,000 clones, around 83% seen once. The sample comprised PBMCs. The receptors shown here come from a girl between 10 and 17 years old in good health and CMV-seronegative.

The chain links TRBV27 to TRBJ1-5; D remains unclear. From germline, CDR1 is MNHEY and CDR2 SMNVEV (reference sequence). The CDR3 has 12 residues. The CDR3, as DNA: TGTGTGGTCGGGTATAGCAATCAGCCCCAGCATTTT. Amino acid sequence: CVVGYSNQPQHF.

The table lists this clone with a few counts. This rearrangement joins TRBV6-6 to TRBJ2-7; TRBD2 is a possible D gene (6 bases). This CDR3 is 15 amino acids long. Trimming removed 2 bases from V and 1 base from J, with 12 bases in between. Per the germline V gene, CDR1 is MNHNY and CDR2 is SVGAGI (reference sequence). CDR3 sequence: CASSYLEGTSYEQYF. The CDR3 DNA follows: TGTGCCAGCAGTTACCTGGAGGGCACGTCCTACGAGCAGTACTTC.

V usage is TRBV28 and J usage is TRBJ2-1; 12 nucleotides align to TRBD2. The germline V gene encodes CDR1 MDHEN and CDR2 SYDVKM. The CDR3 covers 14 residues. J was trimmed by 5 bases and V by 5 bases; bases with no gene match: 1. CDR3 sequence (DNA): TGTGCCAGCAGTCTAGCGGGGGGGGACAATGAGCAGTTCTTC. It yields the protein CASSLAGGDNEQFF.

The V and J genes are TRBV2 and TRBJ2-6, with D possibly TRBD1 on 5 matching bases. CDR1 and CDR2 from the germline V gene are SNHLY and FYNNEI. Deletions cut 0 bases from V and 1 base from J, with 13 bases between. The CDR3 totals 18 residues. CDR3 DNA sequence: TGTGCCAGCAGTGAAGCGCGACAGTTTAGTTCTGGGGCCAACGTCCTGACTTTC. It specifies CASSEARQFSSGANVLTF.

The V gene is TRBV19, the J gene TRBJ2-7, with 8 nucleotides matching TRBD1. CDR1 LNHDA and CDR2 SQIVND come from the germline V gene (reference sequence). After removal of 5 bases from V and 1 base from J, the junction contained 10 bases not matched to a gene. The length of the CDR3 is 16 residues. For the CDR3, the DNA is TGTGCCAGTAGTGGCCACTTTGACAGGGGTTCCTACGAGCAGTACTTC. It encodes CASSGHFDRGSYEQYF.

The chain carries TRBV5-4 and TRBJ1-3; a weak D match, TRBD1 (5 bases). V shed 0 bases and J shed 0 bases, with 10 bases lying between them. The CDR3 runs to 16 residues. Germline values: CDR1 SGHNT, CDR2 YYREEE (reference sequence). CDR3 bases: TGTGCCAGCAGCTTGGGGGGGGTCGACTCTGGAAACACCATATATTTT. It encodes CASSLGGVDSGNTIYF.

The chain carries TRBV5-1 and TRBJ2-1, with TRBD2 matching 14 bases. From germline, CDR1 is SGHRS and CDR2 YFSETQ. V was clipped by 3 bases and J by 8 bases; unmatched bases: 7. CDR3 length: 16 residues. The CDR3 DNA reads as TGCGCCAGCAGCTCGGGACTAGCGGGAGTGTTAGATGAGCAGTTCTTC. Translating it yields CASSSGLAGVLDEQFF.

This clone has more than one count but fewer than ten. The J gene is TRBJ1-1, the V gene TRBV28; no definite D call. V dropped 1 base and J dropped 0 bases, with 12 bases sitting between them. Germline-derived CDR1 and CDR2 are MDHEN and SYDVKM. The CDR3 runs to 16 residues. DNA for the CDR3: TGTGCCAGCAGTTTATCCCGGGGAGACATGAACACTGAAGCTTTCTTT. The encoded protein is CASSLSRGDMNTEAFF.

J is TRBJ2-7 and V is TRBV18; D may be TRBD1 (5 bases). The V gene's germline CDR1 is KGHSH and CDR2 LQKENI. Trimming left V 2 bases short and J 11 bases short, with 16 bases between. This CDR3 has 13 residues. The chain's CDR3 is CASSPTPNTGEYF. The CDR3 bases are TGTGCCAGCTCACCAACCCCCAACACAGGAGAGTACTTC.

The CDR3 sequence is CASSLVGAPYNEQFF. As DNA, the CDR3 is TGCGCCAGCAGCTTGGTAGGAGCCCCCTACAATGAGCAGTTCTTC. The V gene is TRBV5-1, the J gene TRBJ2-1, with D unclear. CDR1 is SGHRS and CDR2 is YFSETQ in the germline V gene. This CDR3 spans 15 amino acids. V lost 0 bases and J lost 2, with 9 bases in between.

This clone was found a few times. The rearrangement uses TRBV4-2 and TRBJ1-6; D might be TRBD1 (6 bases). The CDR3 loop spans 16 amino acids. The germline V gene encodes CDR1 LGHNA and CDR2 YNFKEQ. V lost 0 bases to trimming and J lost 10 bases, with 16 bases between them. CDR3 region: CASSQDRAGVGSPLHF. The CDR3 DNA sequence: TGTGCCAGCAGCCAAGATCGGGCAGGGGTAGGATCACCCCTCCACTTT.

The chain recombines TRBV7-9 with TRBJ1-1; D may be TRBD1 (6 bases). The germline CDR1 and CDR2 sequences are SEHNR and FQNEAQ (reference sequence). V lost 6 bases to trimming and J lost 8 bases, with 16 bases between them. This CDR3 contains 13 residues. In nucleotides, the CDR3 is TGTGCCAGCAGATCATCAACAGGGCTAGAAGCTTTCTTT. This encodes CASRSSTGLEAFF.

The V and J genes are TRBV9 and TRBJ1-3; D call uncertain. This CDR3 comprises 14 residues. Trimming stripped 4 bases from V and 4 bases from J, with 12 bases between. The germline V gene has CDR1 SGDLS and CDR2 YYNGEE. The CDR3 DNA is TGTGCCAGCAGCACACGCTCGGGGGGAAACACCATATATTTT. It translates to CASSTRSGGNTIYF.